The clone carrying this TCR beta chain was recorded once. Its target is unknown. Germline CDR1 and CDR2: SGHAT and FQNNGV. The CDR3 is 17 residues long. J gave up 0 bases and V 5 bases, and 10 bases lay outside the gene matches. Only in-frame clones appear in the TCRdb table, and some are missing; sequencing was by immunoSEQ multiplex PCR. In the table there are more than 50,000 clones, 75% to 85% of which are singletons. The data are from a study of OX40 agonist ivuxolimab in advanced cancers. Study overall: The patients received agonistic anti-OX40 (CD134) antibody ivuxolimab. Study-level findings and limits: Several nonresponders also turned out to have low normalized T-cell clonal expansion.

The specimen comprised CD4+ or CD8+ T cells sorted from blood, sampled in a trial of the OX40 agonist ivuxolimab. The receptor was isolated from an adult with an advanced solid tumor such as melanoma, head and neck, liver or kidney cancer. The rearrangement joins TRBV11-2 to TRBJ1-3; 7 positions match TRBD1. The CDR3 here is CASSRGGQSYSGNTIYF. The CDR3 DNA reads as TGTGCCAGCAGCAGGGGGGGACAGTCCTACTCTGGAAACACCATATATTTT.